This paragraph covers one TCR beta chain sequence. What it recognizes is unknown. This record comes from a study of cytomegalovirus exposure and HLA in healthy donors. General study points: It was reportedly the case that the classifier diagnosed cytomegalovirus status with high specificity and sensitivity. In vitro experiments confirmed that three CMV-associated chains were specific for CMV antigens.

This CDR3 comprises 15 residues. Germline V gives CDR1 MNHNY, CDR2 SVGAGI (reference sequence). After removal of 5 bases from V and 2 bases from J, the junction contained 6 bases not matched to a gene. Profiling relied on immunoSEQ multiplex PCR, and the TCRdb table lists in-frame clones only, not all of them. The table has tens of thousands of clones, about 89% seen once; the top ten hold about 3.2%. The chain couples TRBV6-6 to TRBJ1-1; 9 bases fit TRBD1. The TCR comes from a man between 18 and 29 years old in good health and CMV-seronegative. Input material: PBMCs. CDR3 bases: TGTGCCAGCAGTCCAAACAGGGGGCGCAACACTGAAGCTTTCTTT. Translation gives CASSPNRGRNTEAFF.